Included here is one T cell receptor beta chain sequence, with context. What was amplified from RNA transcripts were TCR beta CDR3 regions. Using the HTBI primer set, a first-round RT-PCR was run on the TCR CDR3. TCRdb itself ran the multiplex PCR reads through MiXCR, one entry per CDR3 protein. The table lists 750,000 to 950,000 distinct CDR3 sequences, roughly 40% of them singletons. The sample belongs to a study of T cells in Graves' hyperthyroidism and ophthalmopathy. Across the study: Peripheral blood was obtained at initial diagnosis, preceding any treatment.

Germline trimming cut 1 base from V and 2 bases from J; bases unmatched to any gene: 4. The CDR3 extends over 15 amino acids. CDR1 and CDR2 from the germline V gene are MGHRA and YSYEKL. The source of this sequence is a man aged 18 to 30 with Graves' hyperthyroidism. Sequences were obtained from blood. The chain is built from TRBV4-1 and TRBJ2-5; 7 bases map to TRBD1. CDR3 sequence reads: CASSQVNRGQETQYF. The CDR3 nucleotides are TGCGCCAGCAGCCAAGTAAACAGGGGACAAGAGACCCAGTACTTC.